The 8 T cell receptor beta chains below all came from one sample that was sequenced in a study of T-cell memory formation after mild COVID-19 (dated by TCRdb to about 2021). Library construction relied on 5' RACE. For sequencing, an Illumina NovaSeq 6000 was employed. TCRdb trimmed public reads at Q25 via fastp, called clones via MiXCR and kept in-frame beta chains. Each entry merges the rows of one CDR3 protein and shows their most common DNA and genes. For this sample there are roughly 150,000 distinct CDR3 sequences; 13% appear just once. Roughly 3.3% of the sample is taken by the ten largest. The sample was PBMCs or a T cell subset sorted from them (not recorded which). All receptors derive from a man aged 18 to 35 who had mild COVID-19 (a few samples of this study predate the infection). The sample titles of this study are shuffled in the database, so cell type and time point are left out; the donor was told from shared clones.

The V call is TRBV5-6, the J call TRBJ1-6; tentative D call: TRBD1 (5 bases). The germline CDR1 and CDR2 sequences are SGHDT and YYEEEE. V was pared by 0 bases and J by 8 bases, with 6 bases between. CDR3 length: 13 amino acids. The CDR3 nucleotides are TGTGCCAGCAGCTTGGGACAGTATTCACCCCTCCACTTT. It translates to CASSLGQYSPLHF.

The chain carries TRBV7-2 and TRBJ2-5; D not resolved. CDR3 length equals 14 residues. Trimming removed 7 bases from V and 5 bases from J, with 17 bases in between. CDR1 is SGHTA and CDR2 is FQGNSA in the germline V gene. The CDR3 sequence is CASTNAARRETQYF. The CDR3, as DNA: TGTGCCAGCACTAACGCTGCGCGGCGGGAGACCCAGTACTTC. Based on the CDR3 plus reference TRBV7-2 and TRBJ2-5, the full variable domain is GAGVSQSPSNKVTEKGKDVELRCDPISGHTALYWYRQSLGQGLEFLIYFQGNSAPDKSGLPSDRFSAERTGGSVSTLTIQRTQQEDSAVYLCASTNAARRETQYFGPGTRLLVL.

This clonotype has more than one count but fewer than ten. J is TRBJ2-7 and V is TRBV4-3; no firm D call. The CDR3 contains 15 residues. V lost 0 bases and J 0 bases, leaving 9 bases between the germline ends. Germline CDR1 and CDR2: LGHNA and YSLEER. CDR3 nucleotides: TGCGCCAGCAGCCAAGATCCAGCTACCTCCTACGAGCAGTACTTC. Its translation is CASSQDPATSYEQYF.

This clonotype was recorded a few times. This sequence joins TRBV7-3 and TRBJ2-1; the D is unclear. V dropped 0 bases and J dropped 8 bases, with 17 bases sitting between them. The CDR3 is 16 amino acids. CDR1 SGHTA and CDR2 FQGTGA come from the germline V gene. CDR3 sequence reads: CASSLTPGFQSHEQFF. The CDR3, as DNA: TGTGCCAGCAGCTTAACTCCCGGGTTCCAAAGCCATGAGCAGTTCTTC.

V usage is TRBV5-1 and J usage is TRBJ2-3, with a possible D match to TRBD1 (6 bases). There are 14 residues in the CDR3. From germline, CDR1 is SGHRS and CDR2 YFSETQ. V lost 5 bases, J lost 0 bases, and 10 bases lay in between. This chain's CDR3 is CASSRDISTDTQYF. The CDR3 DNA follows: TGCGCCAGCAGTCGGGACATTAGCACAGATACGCAGTATTTT.

This clonotype has a count of ten or more. Here the CDR3 DNA reads TGTGCCAGCAGCTTAGTTCGGGTGGGCGGGCCCCAGCATTTT. The encoded protein is CASSLVRVGGPQHF. The chain joins TRBV7-2 to TRBJ1-5; no clear D. There are 14 residues in the CDR3. The germline gives CDR1 SGHTA, CDR2 FQGNSA. Trimming took 1 base from V and 9 from J, leaving 13 bases between them.

This chain links TRBV6-5 with TRBJ2-3; D could derive from TRBD1 or TRBD2 (6 bases each). CDR1 is MNHEY, CDR2 SVGAGI, per germline. The CDR3 runs 14 residues. Deletions cut 2 bases from V and 6 bases from J, with 12 bases between. CDR3 bases: TGTGCCAGCAGTTACGGGGGGCCAGGTGATACGCAGTATTTT. Translated, it gives CASSYGGPGDTQYF.

This clonotype was counted many times. This chain links TRBV27 with TRBJ1-5; the match to TRBD1 covers 9 bases. With 6 bases clipped from V and 9 bases from J, the junction kept 9 bases outside the gene matches. CDR1 and CDR2 from the germline V gene are MNHEY and SMNVEV (reference sequence). This CDR3 is 14 amino acids long. CDR3: CASSKGQGGSPQHF. The CDR3 DNA is TGTGCCAGCAGCAAGGGACAGGGTGGGTCGCCCCAGCATTTT.